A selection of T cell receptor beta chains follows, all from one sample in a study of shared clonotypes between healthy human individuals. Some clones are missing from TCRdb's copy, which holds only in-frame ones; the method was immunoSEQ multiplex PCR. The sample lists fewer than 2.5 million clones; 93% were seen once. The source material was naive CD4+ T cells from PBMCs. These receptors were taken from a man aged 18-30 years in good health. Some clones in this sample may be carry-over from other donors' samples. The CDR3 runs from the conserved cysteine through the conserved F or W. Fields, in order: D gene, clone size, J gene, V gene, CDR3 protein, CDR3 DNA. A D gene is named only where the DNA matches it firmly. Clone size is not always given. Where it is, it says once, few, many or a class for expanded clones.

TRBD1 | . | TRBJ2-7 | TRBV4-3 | CASSQAPGQGIYEQYF | TGCGCCAGCAGCCAGGCTCCGGGACAGGGGATATACGAGCAGTACTTC
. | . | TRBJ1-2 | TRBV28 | CASSSPSGIYGYTF | TGTGCCAGCAGTTCACCATCCGGAATATATGGCTACACCTTC
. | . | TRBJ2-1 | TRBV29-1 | CSVAGRAYNEQFF | TGCAGCGTTGCGGGCAGGGCGTACAATGAGCAGTTCTTC
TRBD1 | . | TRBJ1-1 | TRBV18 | CASSRGQGLGNTEAFF | TGTGCCAGCTCACGGGGACAGGGGCTGGGCAACACTGAAGCTTTCTTT
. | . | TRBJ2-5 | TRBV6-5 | CASSQQGYSGTQYF | TGTGCCAGCAGCCAGCAGGGCTATTCAGGGACCCAGTACTTC
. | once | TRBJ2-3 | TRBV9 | CASSSQQLPGTDTQYF | TGTGCCAGCAGCTCCCAGCAATTGCCGGGCACAGATACGCAGTATTTT
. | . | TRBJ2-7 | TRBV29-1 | CSVFQDQYEQYF | TGCAGCGTTTTCCAGGACCAATACGAGCAGTACTTC
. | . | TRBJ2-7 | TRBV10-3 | CAISENPTDWEQYF | TGTGCCATCAGTGAGAATCCCACGGACTGGGAGCAGTACTTC
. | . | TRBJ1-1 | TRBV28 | CASSTPGGGNTEAFF | TGTGCCAGCAGTACTCCCGGAGGGGGAAACACTGAAGCTTTCTTT
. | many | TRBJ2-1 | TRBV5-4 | CASSSPGSSYNEQFF | TGTGCCAGCAGCTCCCCGGGGAGCTCCTACAATGAGCAGTTCTTC
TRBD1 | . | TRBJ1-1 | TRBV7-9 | CASTPKTGIAEAFF | TGTGCCAGCACCCCGAAGACAGGGATCGCTGAAGCTTTCTTT
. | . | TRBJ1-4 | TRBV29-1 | CSVETPTNEKLFF | TGCAGCGTTGAGACACCAACTAATGAAAAACTGTTTTTT
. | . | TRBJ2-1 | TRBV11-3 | CASSPSLAHNEQFF | TGTGCCAGCAGCCCGTCACTAGCTCACAATGAGCAGTTCTTC
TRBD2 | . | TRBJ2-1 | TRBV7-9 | CASSLVGTREYNEQFF | TGTGCCAGCAGCTTAGTAGGGACTAGGGAATACAATGAGCAGTTCTTC
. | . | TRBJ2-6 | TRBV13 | CASSSRVPGANVLTF | TGTGCCAGCAGCTCCAGGGTCCCTGGGGCCAACGTCCTGACTTTC
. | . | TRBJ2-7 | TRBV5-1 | CASSTMTVTYEQYF | TGCGCCAGCAGCACAATGACAGTAACCTACGAGCAGTACTTC
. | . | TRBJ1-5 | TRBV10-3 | CAISESLLSGQPQHF | TGTGCCATCAGTGAGTCACTTCTTTCGGGTCAGCCCCAGCATTTT
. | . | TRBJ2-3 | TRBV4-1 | CASSQASGATTDTQYF | TGCGCCAGCAGCCAAGCGTCAGGGGCTACCACAGATACGCAGTATTTT
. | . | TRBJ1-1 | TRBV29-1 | CSVARPTLMNTEAFF | TGCAGCGTCGCCCGCCCGACGTTAATGAACACTGAAGCTTTCTTT
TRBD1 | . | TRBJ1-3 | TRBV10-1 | CASSPRTGVGNTIYF | TGCGCCAGCAGTCCGCGGACAGGGGTCGGAAACACCATATATTTT
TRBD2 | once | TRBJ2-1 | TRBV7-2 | CASSLDSGSRNEQFF | TGTGCCAGCAGCTTAGATAGCGGGAGTCGGAATGAGCAGTTCTTC
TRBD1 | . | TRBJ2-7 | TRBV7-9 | CASRSTPGQGAGEQYF | TGTGCCAGCAGAAGTACCCCGGGACAGGGGGCTGGGGAGCAGTACTTC
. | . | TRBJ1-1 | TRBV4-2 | CASSQDGAATEAFF | TGTGCCAGCAGCCAAGATGGGGCAGCCACTGAAGCTTTCTTT
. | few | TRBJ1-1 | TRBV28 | CASSFDRLTEAFF | TGTGCCAGCAGTTTCGACAGGTTAACTGAAGCTTTCTTT
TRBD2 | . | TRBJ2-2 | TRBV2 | CASSWTSGNTGELFF | TGTGCCAGCAGTTGGACTAGCGGAAACACCGGGGAGCTGTTTTTT
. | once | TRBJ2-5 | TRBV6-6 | CASSYHQETQYF | TGTGCCAGCAGTTACCACCAAGAGACCCAGTACTTC
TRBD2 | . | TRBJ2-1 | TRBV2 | CASSITGPSGIDNEQFF | TGTGCCAGCAGCATTACTGGTCCTAGCGGCATCGACAATGAGCAGTTCTTC
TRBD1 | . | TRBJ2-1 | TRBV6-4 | CASRLGQGPYNEQFF | TGTGCCAGCAGATTAGGACAGGGCCCCTACAATGAGCAGTTCTTC
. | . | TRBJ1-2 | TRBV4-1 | CASSQGRVSYGDYGYTF | TGCGCCAGCAGCCAAGGTAGGGTATCTTACGGCGACTATGGCTACACCTTC
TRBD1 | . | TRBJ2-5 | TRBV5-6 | CASSLYTGGGETQYF | TGTGCCAGCAGCTTGTACACAGGGGGTGGGGAGACCCAGTACTTC
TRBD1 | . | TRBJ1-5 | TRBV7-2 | CASRAAGTGNQPQHF | TGTGCCAGCAGGGCCGCCGGGACAGGAAATCAGCCCCAGCATTTT
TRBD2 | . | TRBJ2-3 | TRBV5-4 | CASSPAASGSGDTQYF | TGTGCCAGCAGCCCGGCGGCTAGCGGGAGTGGAGATACGCAGTATTTT
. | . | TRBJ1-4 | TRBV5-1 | CASSLRITTNEKLFF | TGCGCCAGCAGCCTCCGAATTACAACTAATGAAAAACTGTTTTTT
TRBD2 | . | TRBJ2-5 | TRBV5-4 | CASRFKAGGAETQYF | TGTGCCAGCAGATTTAAGGCGGGAGGCGCGGAGACCCAGTACTTC
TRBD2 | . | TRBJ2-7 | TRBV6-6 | CASSSRLAGNEQYF | TGTGCCAGCAGTTCGAGACTAGCGGGGAACGAGCAGTACTTC
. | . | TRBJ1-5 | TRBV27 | CASGGDQPQHF | TGTGCCAGCGGGGGGGATCAGCCCCAGCATTTT
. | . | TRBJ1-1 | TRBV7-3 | CASSSRPLGTEAFF | TGTGCCAGCAGCTCCAGGCCCCTGGGGACTGAAGCTTTCTTT
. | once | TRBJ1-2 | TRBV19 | CATKDRGNYGYTF | TGTGCCACGAAAGACCGAGGTAACTATGGCTACACCTTC
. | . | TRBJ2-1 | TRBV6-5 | CASSYKGTASEQFF | TGTGCCAGCAGTTACAAAGGGACTGCTAGTGAGCAGTTCTTC
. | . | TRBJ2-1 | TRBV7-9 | CASSPHSRQHHNEQFF | TGTGCCAGCAGCCCTCACTCGAGACAGCATCACAATGAGCAGTTCTTC
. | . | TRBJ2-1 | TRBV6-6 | CASMARLENEQFF | TGTGCCAGCATGGCCCGTCTTGAGAATGAGCAGTTCTTC
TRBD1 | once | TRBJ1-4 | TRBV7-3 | CASSMTGGEKLFF | TGTGCCAGCAGCATGACAGGGGGGGAAAAACTGTTTTTT
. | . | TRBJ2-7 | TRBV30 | CAWSVLGAPYEQYF | TGTGCCTGGAGTGTACTCGGGGCTCCCTACGAGCAGTACTTC
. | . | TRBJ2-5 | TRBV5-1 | CASSLVVSQETQYF | TGCGCCAGCAGCTTGGTGGTATCCCAAGAAACCCAGTACTTC
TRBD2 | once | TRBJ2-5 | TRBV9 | CASSVFSSGIETQYF | TGTGCCAGCAGCGTATTTTCTAGCGGTATAGAGACCCAGTACTTC
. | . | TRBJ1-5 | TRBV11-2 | CASSPGGGNQPQHF | TGTGCCAGCAGCCCGGGGGGCGGAAATCAGCCCCAGCATTTT
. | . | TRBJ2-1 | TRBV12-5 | CASALSGDEQFF | TGTGCTAGTGCCTTAAGCGGCGATGAGCAGTTCTTC
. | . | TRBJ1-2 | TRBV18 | CASSAGAAAWGYTF | TGTGCCAGCTCAGCAGGAGCGGCAGCGTGGGGCTACACCTTC
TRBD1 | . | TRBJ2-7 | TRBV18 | CASSLALTGPNEQYF | TGTGCCAGCTCACTAGCGTTGACAGGGCCAAACGAGCAGTACTTC
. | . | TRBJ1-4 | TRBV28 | CASSVTLFQSPNEKLFF | TGTGCCAGCAGTGTAACCCTTTTCCAGTCGCCTAATGAAAAACTGTTTTTT
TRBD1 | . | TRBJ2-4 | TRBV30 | CAWSRDRGINDF | TGTGCCTGGAGCCGGGACAGGGGGATCAATGACTTC
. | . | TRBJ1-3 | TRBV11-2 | CASSQPGAQTESGNTIYF | TGTGCCAGCAGCCAACCGGGGGCTCAGACCGAATCTGGAAATACCATATATTTT
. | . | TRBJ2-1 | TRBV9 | CASSVEARNNEQFF | TGTGCCAGCAGCGTAGAGGCTAGGAACAATGAGCAGTTCTTC